Below are 26 T cell receptor beta chains sequenced from a single sample in a study of T cell changes during pregnancy in multiple sclerosis. Using immunoSEQ multiplex PCR, the repertoire was profiled, and TCRdb retains in-frame clones only, with some absent. The sample lists more than 45,000 clones, roughly 92% occurring once. The specimen was CD4+ T cells from peripheral blood mononuclear cells, collected in the second trimester of pregnancy. Receptor source: a female donor in good health, enrolled as a control in a pregnancy study.

J is TRBJ1-1 and V is TRBV6-5; the match to TRBD1 covers 8 bases. Germline CDR1 is MNHEY and CDR2 is SVGAGI. The V and J ends lost 3 bases and 4 bases, in that order; junction bases with no gene match: 4. The CDR3 is 14 amino acids. This CDR3 reads CASSYGQGSTEAFF. CDR3 in DNA: TGTGCCAGCAGTTATGGACAGGGAAGCACTGAAGCTTTCTTT.

V is TRBV5-8 and J is TRBJ1-1, with no clear D. CDR3 length: 13 residues. V was trimmed by 2 bases and J by 2 bases, leaving 7 bases between them. Germline V gene sequence: CDR1 SGHTS, CDR2 YDEGEE. CDR3: CASSFWANTEAFF. The CDR3 nucleotides are TGTGCCAGCAGCTTCTGGGCCAACACTGAAGCTTTCTTT.

The chain links TRBV2 to TRBJ2-7, with a weak D call TRBD1 (5 bases). With 8 bases removed from V and 7 bases from J, the gap between germline ends came to 9 bases. Germline V gives CDR1 SNHLY, CDR2 FYNNEI. The CDR3 spans 10 residues. CDR3 sequence (DNA): TGTGCCAGCGACAACAGGGAGCAGTACTTC. Translated: CASDNREQYF.

This sequence joins TRBV10-3 and TRBJ2-7; D is perhaps TRBD2 (5 bases). With 6 bases removed from V and 0 bases from J, the gap between germline ends came to 12 bases. Germline V gene data show CDR1 as ENHRY and CDR2 as SYGVKD. The CDR3 extends over 14 amino acids. CDR3 sequence (DNA): TGTGCCATCAGGGACGAGCGGAGCTCCTACGAGCAGTACTTC. This codes for CAIRDERSSYEQYF.

The genes are TRBV5-1 and TRBJ1-4, with TRBD1 identical over 9 bases. V shed 5 bases, J shed 8 bases, and the junction held 10 bases outside the gene matches. CDR3 size: 15 residues. CDR1 is SGHRS, CDR2 YFSETQ, per germline. CDR3 region: CASSYGDREHEKLFF. CDR3 DNA sequence: TGCGCCAGCAGTTATGGGGACAGGGAACACGAAAAACTGTTTTTT.

This rearrangement joins TRBV7-6 to TRBJ2-3, with D possibly TRBD1 on 5 matching bases. Between the trimmed V and J ends, which lost 5 bases and 1 base, there was a span of 7 bases. Per the germline V gene, CDR1 is SGHVS and CDR2 is FNYEAQ. CDR3 length: 13 amino acids. For the CDR3, the DNA is TGTGCCAGCAGCGCCAGGGGCACAGATACGCAGTATTTT. Translation gives CASSARGTDTQYF.

The rearrangement links TRBV19 to TRBJ2-7; 7 bases match TRBD1. Germline CDR1 is LNHDA and CDR2 is SQIVND (reference sequence). This CDR3 has 14 residues. Losses at the gene ends were 5 bases for V and 2 bases for J; bases not matched to a gene: 6. This CDR3 reads CASSQDRPTYEQYF. The DNA of the CDR3 is TGTGCCAGTAGTCAGGACAGGCCTACCTACGAGCAGTACTTC.

The V gene is TRBV9, the J gene TRBJ2-5; the match to TRBD2 covers 13 bases. The J segment lost 4 bases and the V segment lost 3 bases, leaving 6 bases of the junction unmatched. The CDR3 covers 16 residues. Germline loops: CDR1 SGDLS, CDR2 YYNGEE. CDR3 bases: TGTGCCAGCAGCGCCCAGGGACTAGCGGGAAGAGAGACCCAGTACTTC. It encodes CASSAQGLAGRETQYF.

Here the CDR3 reads CASSLSRIWGGAENIQYF. The DNA for the CDR3 is TGTGCCAGCAGCTTATCCCGGATTTGGGGGGGCGCTGAAAACATTCAGTACTTC. The chain recombines TRBV13 with TRBJ2-4; possible D gene TRBD2, 7 bases. This CDR3 spans 18 amino acids. V was clipped by 2 bases and J by 5 bases, with 22 bases between them. The germline gives CDR1 PRHDT, CDR2 FYEKMQ (reference sequence).

This chain uses TRBV28 with TRBJ1-1; TRBD1 agrees at 12 bases. J lost 10 bases, V lost 5 bases, and 14 bases had no gene match. The CDR3 extends over 16 amino acids. Germline values: CDR1 MDHEN, CDR2 SYDVKM. The CDR3 sequence: CASSLRGQGAAWGAFF. DNA of the CDR3: TGTGCCAGCAGTCTCCGGGGACAGGGGGCGGCGTGGGGAGCTTTCTTT.

The V call is TRBV5-6, the J call TRBJ1-5, with 7 bases aligning to TRBD1. CDR3 length: 15 amino acids. V shed 3 bases and J 6 bases; nucleotides not matched to a gene: 9. Germline V lookup: CDR1 SGHDT, CDR2 YYEEEE. This CDR3 is CASSSGRGFGQPQHF. The CDR3 bases are TGTGCCAGCAGCTCTGGCAGGGGGTTCGGTCAGCCCCAGCATTTT. Together with reference TRBV5-6 and TRBJ1-5, the CDR3 gives the full variable domain: DAGVTQSPTHLIKTRGQQVTLRCSPKSGHDTVSWYQQALGQGPQFIFQYYEEEERQRGNFPDRFSGHQFPNYSSELNVNALLLGDSALYLCASSSGRGFGQPQHFGDGTRLSIL.

This clone appeared once. The rearrangement joins TRBV19 to TRBJ1-4; no clear D gene. V was shortened by 5 bases and J by 0 bases, with 13 bases between the two germline ends. Germline loops: CDR1 LNHDA, CDR2 SQIVND (reference sequence). This CDR3 contains 16 residues. CDR3 loop: CASSQWADTTNEKLFF. The CDR3 bases are TGTGCCAGTAGTCAGTGGGCAGATACAACTAATGAAAAACTGTTTTTT.

The gene calls are TRBV6-1 and TRBJ2-3, with a weak D call TRBD1 (5 bases). The CDR3 loop spans 14 amino acids. Trimming left V 3 bases short and J 1 base short, with 8 bases between. CDR1 and CDR2 from the germline V gene are MNHNS and SASEGT. In DNA form, the CDR3 reads TGTGCCAGCAGTGACAGGGAAGGCACAGATACGCAGTATTTT. Translating gives CASSDREGTDTQYF.

The chain employs TRBV20-1 and TRBJ2-5; TRBD2 is a possible D gene (5 bases). The germline gives CDR1 DFQATT, CDR2 SNEGSKA (reference sequence). This CDR3 is built from 10 residues. The CDR3 DNA follows: TGCAGCTGGACTGGTGAGACCCAGTACTTC. Protein product: CSWTGETQYF.

This CDR3 reads CASSRLFTGLLAYEQYF. CDR3 sequence (DNA): TGTGCCAGCAGCCGCTTATTTACAGGGTTATTGGCCTACGAGCAGTACTTC. The J gene is TRBJ2-7, the V gene TRBV7-2; the D gene is possibly TRBD1 (6 bases). V lost 5 bases, J lost 2 bases, and 22 bases lay in between. CDR3 length: 17 residues. CDR1 and CDR2 from the germline V gene are SGHTA and FQGNSA.

This clone was found once. This chain joins TRBV4-1 and TRBJ2-7, with D tentatively TRBD2 (5 bases). The CDR3 covers 14 residues. V lost 4 bases and J 1 base, leaving 11 bases between the germline ends. Germline V gene sequence: CDR1 MGHRA, CDR2 YSYEKL. The CDR3 DNA is TGCGCCAGCAGCCGGGGAGAACAATCCTACGAGCAGTACTTC. It yields the protein CASSRGEQSYEQYF.

The rearrangement joins TRBV25-1 to TRBJ2-1; TRBD2 matches 14 bases. Losses at the gene ends were 4 bases for V and 3 bases for J; bases not matched to a gene: 8. Germline V CDR1 and CDR2: MGHDK, SYGVNS. CDR3 size: 18 residues. CDR3 sequence: CASSVGLAGEMGYNEQFF. CDR3 coding DNA: TGTGCCAGCAGTGTGGGACTAGCGGGAGAGATGGGCTACAATGAGCAGTTCTTC.

The chain is built from TRBV5-6 and TRBJ2-7, with TRBD2 identical over 12 bases. The junction had 0 bases not matched to a gene; V was cut back by 1 base and J by 4 bases. CDR1 is SGHDT and CDR2 is YYEEEE in the germline V gene. The CDR3 sequence is 14 residues long. The CDR3 loop is CASSLTSGRYEQYF. The CDR3, as DNA: TGTGCCAGCAGCTTGACTAGCGGGAGGTACGAGCAGTACTTC.

J is TRBJ2-3 and V is TRBV10-2; 15 bases fit TRBD2. J was trimmed by 2 bases and V by 4 bases; bases with no gene match: 13. This CDR3 is built from 20 residues. CDR1 is WSHSY, CDR2 SAAADI, per germline. DNA of the CDR3: TGCGCCAGCAGTGGGACTAGCGGGAGGGCCGAGGGGATAAACACAGATACGCAGTATTTT. Its translation is CASSGTSGRAEGINTDTQYF.

The gene calls are TRBV28 and TRBJ1-1; tentative D call: TRBD1 (5 bases). In germline, CDR1 is MDHEN, CDR2 SYDVKM. With 5 bases removed from V and 8 bases from J, the gap between germline ends came to 9 bases. The CDR3 covers 11 residues. The CDR3 nucleotides read TGTGCCAGCAGTCAACGGGGGGAAGCTTTCTTT. It encodes CASSQRGEAFF.

The chain combines TRBV19 with TRBJ2-5; D may be TRBD1 (6 bases). Germline V CDR1 and CDR2: LNHDA, SQIVND (reference sequence). With 5 bases removed from V and 2 bases from J, the gap between germline ends came to 9 bases. The CDR3 runs to 13 residues. This chain's CDR3 is CASSRQDQETQYF. CDR3 coding DNA: TGTGCCAGTAGTCGACAGGATCAAGAGACCCAGTACTTC.

This chain links TRBV6-1 with TRBJ1-1, with D maybe TRBD1 (6 bases). This CDR3 region has 12 residues. Germline V gene lookup returns CDR1 MNHNS and CDR2 SASEGT. The V end was cut by 2 bases, the J end by 13 bases, with 14 bases between. CDR3 nucleotides: TGTGCCAGCAGTGAATATGCCTGGGGGCATTTCTTT. Translating gives CASSEYAWGHFF.

This rearrangement joins TRBV28 to TRBJ1-5; D not resolved. The V end lost 5 bases, the J end lost 4 bases, and 9 bases lay between the germline ends. CDR3 length: 13 residues. Germline V gives CDR1 MDHEN, CDR2 SYDVKM. CDR3 DNA sequence: TGTGCCAGCAGTACAATTTATAATCAGCCCCAGCATTTT. Its translation is CASSTIYNQPQHF.

The chain uses TRBV4-1 and TRBJ2-7; 8 nucleotides match TRBD2. The V segment lost 8 bases and the J segment 4 bases; nucleotides outside the gene matches: 13. The CDR3 extends over 15 amino acids. The V gene's germline CDR1 is MGHRA and CDR2 YSYEKL. CDR3 sequence reads: CASRLIAREAYEQYF. CDR3 sequence (DNA): TGCGCCAGCCGGTTGATAGCGCGGGAGGCGTACGAGCAGTACTTC.

J is TRBJ2-3 and V is TRBV27; 15 bases are shared with TRBD2. The CDR3 spans 20 residues. Germline V gene sequence: CDR1 MNHEY, CDR2 SMNVEV (reference sequence). V shed 7 bases and J 4 bases; nucleotides not matched to a gene: 18. CDR3 DNA sequence: TGTGCCAGCACCTTTCGGGCAGGACTAGCGGGAGGGGGGGGCCCAGATACGCAGTATTTT. Its translation is CASTFRAGLAGGGGPDTQYF.

The chain recombines TRBV28 with TRBJ2-3, with TRBD1 matching 9 bases. Germline trimming cut 1 base from V and 2 bases from J; bases unmatched to any gene: 7. The CDR3 runs 17 residues. Germline V gene sequence: CDR1 MDHEN, CDR2 SYDVKM. This CDR3 reads CASSLSVTGGSTDTQYF. The CDR3 DNA reads as TGTGCCAGCAGTTTATCAGTGACAGGGGGGTCCACAGATACGCAGTATTTT.